This T cell receptor (beta chain) was captured in a study of blood T cell repertoires in COVID-19. Study-wide context: Both acute and convalescent COVID-19 samples were obtained from the United States, Italy and Spain. T cells, B-cell-depleted T cells, or PBMCs provided the cDNA or gDNA that served as material.

As originally analysed: Amplified reference gene primers provided the basis for estimating nucleated cell counts. Measured with immunoSEQ multiplex PCR; TCRdb has only the in-frame clones, and not every one. V, J and clone size are taken as reported in that table, and D and trimming were inferred from the DNA itself. The sample consists of roughly 260,000 clones, about 88% of them appearing once. The sequencing input was peripheral blood. The sequence was obtained from a woman aged 35 to 49 who had recovered from COVID-19.

CDR3 residues: CASSLRIQQGAIGLHF. The DNA for the CDR3 is TGTGCCAGCAGTTTAAGAATCCAGCAGGGGGCTATTGGCCTCCACTTT. The chain recombines TRBV27 with TRBJ1-6; TRBD1 agrees at 8 bases. Trimming removed 2 bases from V and 15 bases from J; junction bases left unmatched: 15. The germline V gene has CDR1 MNHEY and CDR2 SMNVEV (reference sequence). The CDR3 has 16 amino acids.